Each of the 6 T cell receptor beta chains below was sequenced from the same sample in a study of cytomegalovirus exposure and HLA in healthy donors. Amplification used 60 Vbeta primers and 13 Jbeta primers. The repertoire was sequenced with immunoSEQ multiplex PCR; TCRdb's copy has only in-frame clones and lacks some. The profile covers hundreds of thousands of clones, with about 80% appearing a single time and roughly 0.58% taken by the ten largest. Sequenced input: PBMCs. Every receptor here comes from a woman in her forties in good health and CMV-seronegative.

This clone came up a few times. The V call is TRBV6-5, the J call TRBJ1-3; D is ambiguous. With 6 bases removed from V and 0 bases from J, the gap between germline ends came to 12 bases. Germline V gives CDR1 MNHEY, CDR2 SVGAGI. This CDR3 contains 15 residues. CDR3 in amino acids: CASRGTGNSGNTIYF. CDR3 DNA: TGTGCCAGCAGGGGAACGGGGAACTCTGGAAACACCATATATTTT.

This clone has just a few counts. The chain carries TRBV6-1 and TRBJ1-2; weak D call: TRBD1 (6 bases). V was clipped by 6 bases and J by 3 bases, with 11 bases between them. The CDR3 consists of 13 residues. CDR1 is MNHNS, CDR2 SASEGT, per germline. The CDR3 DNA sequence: TGTGCCAGCAGCGTGAAGGGGGACTATGGCTACACCTTC. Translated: CASSVKGDYGYTF.

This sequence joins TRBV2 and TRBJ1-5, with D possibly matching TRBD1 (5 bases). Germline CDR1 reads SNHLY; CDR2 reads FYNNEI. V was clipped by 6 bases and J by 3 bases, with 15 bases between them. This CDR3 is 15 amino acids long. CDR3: CASRSTVNHNQPQHF. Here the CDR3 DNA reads TGTGCCAGCAGGTCGACAGTAAATCACAATCAGCCCCAGCATTTT. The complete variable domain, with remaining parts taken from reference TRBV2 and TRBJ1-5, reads EPEVTQTPSHQVTQMGQEVILRCVPISNHLYFYWYRQILGQKVEFLVSFYNNEISEKSEIFDDQFSVERPDGSNFTLKIRSTKLEDSAMYFCASRSTVNHNQPQHFGDGTRLSIL.

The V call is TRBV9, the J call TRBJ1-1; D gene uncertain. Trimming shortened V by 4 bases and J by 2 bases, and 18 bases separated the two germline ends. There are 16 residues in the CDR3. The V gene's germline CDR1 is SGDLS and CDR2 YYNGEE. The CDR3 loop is CASSPSTTEGNTEAFF. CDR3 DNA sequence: TGTGCCAGCAGCCCCTCGACTACCGAGGGCAACACTGAAGCTTTCTTT.

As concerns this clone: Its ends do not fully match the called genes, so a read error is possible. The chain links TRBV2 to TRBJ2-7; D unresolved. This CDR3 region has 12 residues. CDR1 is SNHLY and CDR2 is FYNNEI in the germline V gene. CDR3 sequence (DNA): TGTGCCAGCAGGGAAGGTACCTACGAGCAGTACTTC. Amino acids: CASREGTYEQYF.

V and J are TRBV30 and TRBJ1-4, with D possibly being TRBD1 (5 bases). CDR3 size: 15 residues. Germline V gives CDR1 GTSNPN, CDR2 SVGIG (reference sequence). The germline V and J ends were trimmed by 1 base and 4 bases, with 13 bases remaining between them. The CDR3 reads CAWSEGGADNEKLFF. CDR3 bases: TGTGCCTGGAGTGAGGGTGGGGCCGATAATGAAAAACTGTTTTTT.